Included here is one TCR beta chain sequence, with context. This clone was seen a single time. Its target antigen remains unknown. No much larger clone is present one base from it, and per-base qualities are unavailable. Libraries were built with the immunoSEQ multiplex PCR assay. A mixture of 60 forward primers for TCR Vbeta segments and 13 reverse primers for TCR Jbeta segments was used in the multiplex PCR. The CDR3 region of rearranged TCR beta genes was amplified from genomic DNA by a multiplex PCR assay. Amplified TCR beta libraries were sequenced as 87-base-pair reads on the Illumina HiSeq System. The authors' pipeline ran thus. Across the 600 to 700 repertoires, a later analysis counted 60 million to 90 million unique TCR beta chains, approximately 12 million of which were shared by at least two donors. Raw reads were error-corrected and collapsed into unique sequences with a nearest-neighbor algorithm that merged closely related sequences to remove PCR and sequencing errors. Alignment of CDR3 sequences to IMGT reference sequences was used to assign V, D and J gene segments. For a sequence to be retained, a match of at least six nucleotides was required to both a V gene segment and a J gene segment. Rearrangements were classified as productive when the CDR3 lacked stop codons and remained in frame with V and J, and all other rearrangements were classified as non-productive. CDR3 was defined according to IMGT convention as the region running from the second conserved V-encoded cysteine to the conserved J-encoded phenylalanine. Sequences without an unambiguous match to a single V gene segment were excluded from the earlier analysis of a few hundred of the donors. An earlier analysis of a few hundred of the donors called V segments functional above 56.7% productive rearrangements and segregating when the between-donor standard deviation exceeded 5%. To diagnose cytomegalovirus status from the catalog of TCR beta chain sequences, a statistical classification framework was built. A later analysis assigned V and J genes by comparing TCR nucleotide sequences with IMGT/GENE-DB human TR gene sequences. In a later analysis, CDR3 sequences and most-parsimonious VDJ recombination scenarios were assigned using the TCRdist pipeline. In a later analysis, each TCR beta chain was defined by its CDR3 amino acid sequence together with its V-gene family, and reads lacking a unique V-gene family were excluded. A later analysis removed 500 to 650 highly shared, low-generation-probability nucleotide sequences to deal with suspected cross-contamination and a sequencing artifact. In a later analysis, a clonal expansion index for each public chain was calculated from normalized within-repertoire ranks of inferred template counts. A later analysis computed generation probabilities with a VDJ recombination model fitted to out-of-frame rearrangements, and checked the results against IGoR. In a later analysis, TCR-TCR, TCR-HLA and TCR-CMV co-occurrence was scored with hypergeometric tests, and a repertoire-size bias correction was applied to TCR pairs. In a later analysis, false discovery rates were estimated by permuting HLA or CMV assignments 20 times. In a later analysis, co-occurring TCRs were grouped with DBSCAN, and TCRdist sequence similarity was added when clustering was performed within HLA-allele-positive subsets. Repertoires with fewer than 30,000 or more than 120,000 public chains were left out of co-occurrence clustering, as were a few repertoires with anomalous nucleotide sharing. TCRdb retrieved this table from immuneACCESS and kept in-frame rearrangements only. Not all clones are present; in checked studies, unresolved V genes account for under half, and no reason is known for the remainder. V and J calls plus clone size are reproduced from that table; the DNA served to infer D and trimming. The sample records over 100,000 clones, just under 75% of which are singletons. The ten largest account for 6.6% of the sample.

The CDR1 and CDR2 encoded by the germline V gene are ENHRY and SYGVKD. At the junction V is shortened by 5 bases and J by 4 bases, with 8 bases in between. Counted from cysteine to phenylalanine, this CDR3 has 12 amino acids. Only the CDR3 portion is preserved as DNA: 36 bases, with reading frame beginning at the first base. This sample is drawn from a study of cytomegalovirus exposure and HLA in healthy donors (dated by TCRdb to the late 2010s). In terms of the full investigation: An earlier analysis of approximately 640 of the donors reported 276 Gb of sequence data and 100 million to 130 million unique TCR beta sequences from 150 million to 200 million T cells. Around 330 gigabases of sequencing data and 70 million to 95 million unique TCR sequences made up an early release that covered fewer than 650 HLA-typed donors. Among the roughly 410 genotyped donors, 75% to 90% belonged to the genetic ancestry cluster associated with self-reported Caucasian donors. The study was designed to test whether signatures of past pathogen exposure could be identified by cataloging public T cell receptors. The T cell repertoires of 670 or so subjects were profiled by immunosequencing and related to cytomegalovirus serostatus. In addition to the first cohort of around 670 subjects, a separate validation cohort of around 110 different subjects was used. To predict cytomegalovirus infection status, the study combined high-throughput TCR immunosequencing, statistical association of individual TCRs with disease status, and machine learning. In a later analysis, previously published TCR beta repertoires from about 670 donors were re-analyzed and high-resolution HLA genotyping was added so that TCR occurrence patterns could be studied. In the later analysis, no new phenotypic data were used to find candidate immune exposures; instead, reliance was placed on TCR beta sequences and their occurrence across donors. In an earlier analysis of several hundred of the donors, high-throughput TCR beta sequencing was used to judge whether each TCR beta V gene segment behaved as functional or pseudogenic. Donor age, sex, ethnicity and CMV serostatus were compiled together with the repertoire data. A later genetic analysis used genome-wide SNP genotypes for about 65% of the roughly 700 donors, treating that subset as a discovery cohort. Every repertoire in the discovery cohort had been generated on one and the same sequencing platform. Both class I and class II loci were covered by HLA typing, at four-digit resolution. The number of typed donors differed by locus: about 629-630 for A, B, C, DRB1 and DQB1; approximately 540 for DQA1; approximately 600 for DPA1; and about 470 for DPB1. Roughly five DR-DQ haplotypes were handled as single units for association and clustering because linkage in the cohort was strong. Across 398 genotyped donors of the cohort, an average of about 240,000 unique TCR beta nucleotide sequences per donor were sequenced, and 15% to 20% of those sequences were non-productive. Findings and caveats that apply to the study as a whole: Assigning TCR associations to individual alleles was difficult when HLA alleles, especially DR and DQ, strongly co-occurred. Some IMGT-functional V segments, including TRBV6-2 and TRBV6-3, could not be distinguished by the 87-base-pair reads and were therefore excluded. A further reported finding was that TCR beta sequences accurately predicted the HLA-A and HLA-B alleles for most subjects in the first cohort. According to a later analysis, TCR association rates differed among HLA loci, with DRB1 alleles showing the most associated TCRs and HLA-C alleles showing the fewest. Correlated functional status among segregating V segments might reflect linkage disequilibrium, but an unknown experimental factor could not be ruled out. Compared with the approximately 670-donor mean, donors in an Asian-associated ancestry cluster had fewer N-insertions in productive TCRs, according to a later genetic analysis. Immune exposure information for the cohort was limited to CMV serostatus. Presence/absence analyses assumed roughly uniform sequencing depth across donors, an assumption that may not hold. Fewer than 20 rarely observed V segments, including chromosome 9 orphons, were excluded from the earlier analysis of a few hundred of the donors because counts were too low. The study gave a list of over 150 TCR beta chains associated with cytomegalovirus. The classifier was reported to diagnose cytomegalovirus status with high specificity and sensitivity in both the original and validation cohorts. The cohort was sequenced for TCR beta chains only, and without alpha or paired-chain data the features that could be detected were limited. In vitro tests confirmed that a few of the cytomegalovirus-associated TCR beta chains recognize cytomegalovirus antigens. The sequencing pipeline was judged likely to have produced a cluster of highly shared sequence variants as a technical artifact. The authors suggested that the approach could potentially be extended to other disease states and immunological phenotypes. In a later analysis, most CMV-associated TCR beta chains were found to appear HLA-restricted, with HLA associations seemingly driven largely by CMV exposure. In an earlier analysis of approximately 590 of the donors, most TCR beta V segments appeared in productive rearrangements about 87% or about 30% of the time, broadly matching IMGT annotations. A later analysis reported that several top co-occurrence clusters appeared linked to parvovirus B19, influenza, CMV and Epstein-Barr virus. Most TCR sequences were observed very rarely across donors, whereas some public TCRs were present in many individuals. In a later analysis, HLA-associated TCR beta chains were found to be more clonally expanded and to have lower generation probabilities than equally common non-associated chains. A later analysis associated around 16,000 TCR beta sequences with specific HLA alleles at a false discovery rate of 0.05. In a later genetic analysis, a missense DCLRE1C variant was associated with V-gene and J-gene trimming of TCR beta chains, and the association was replicated in an independent cohort. HLA typing was unavailable for some donors at each locus, so association tests used only the typed subset.

The cohort was made up of approximately 700 healthy bone marrow donors. At the time of sampling, all cohort members were nominally healthy, though unrecorded immune exposures were likely present. The donor tested CMV seropositive, placing the donor among the roughly 300 seropositive members of the cohort. Every donor gave a peripheral blood sample, and the peripheral blood mononuclear cells from that sample were used for TCR beta sequencing. The Qiagen DNeasy Blood Extraction Kit was used to extract genomic DNA from the blood cell samples. The source material was PBMCs. The sequence was collected from a man aged 40-49 years in good health and CMV-seropositive. The sequence joins TRBV10-3 to TRBJ1-1; the D gene is possibly TRBD1, with 5 bases matching. The CDR3 is CAISKGATEAFF. The DNA reads TGTGCCATCAGTAAAGGGGCCACTGAAGCTTTCTTT.